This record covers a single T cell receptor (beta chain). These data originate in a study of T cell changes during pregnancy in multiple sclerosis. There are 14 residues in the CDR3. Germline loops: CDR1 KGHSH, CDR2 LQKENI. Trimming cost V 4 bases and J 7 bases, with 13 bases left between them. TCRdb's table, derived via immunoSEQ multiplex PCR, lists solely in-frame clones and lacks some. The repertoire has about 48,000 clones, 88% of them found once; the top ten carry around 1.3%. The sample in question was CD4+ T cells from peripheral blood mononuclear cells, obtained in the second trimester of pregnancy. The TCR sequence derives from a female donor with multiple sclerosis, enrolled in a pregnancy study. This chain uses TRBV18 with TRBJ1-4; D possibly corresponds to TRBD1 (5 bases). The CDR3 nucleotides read TGTGCCAGCTCACGTCCGGGGAGGGGTGAAAAACTGTTTTTT. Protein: CASSRPGRGEKLFF.